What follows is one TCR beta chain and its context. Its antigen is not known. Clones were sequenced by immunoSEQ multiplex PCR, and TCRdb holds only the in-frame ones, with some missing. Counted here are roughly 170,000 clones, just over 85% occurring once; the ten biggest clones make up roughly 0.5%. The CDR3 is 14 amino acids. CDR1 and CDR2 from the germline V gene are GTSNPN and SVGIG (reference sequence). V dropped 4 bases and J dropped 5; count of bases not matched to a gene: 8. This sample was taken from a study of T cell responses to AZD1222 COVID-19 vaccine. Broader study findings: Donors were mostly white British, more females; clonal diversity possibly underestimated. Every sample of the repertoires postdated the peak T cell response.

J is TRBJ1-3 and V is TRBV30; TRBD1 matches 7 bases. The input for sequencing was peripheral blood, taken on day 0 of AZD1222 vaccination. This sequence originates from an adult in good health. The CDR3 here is CAWIEGGYRNTIYF. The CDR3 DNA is TGTGCCTGGATAGAAGGGGGCTATCGAAACACCATATATTTT.